Listed here are 29 T cell receptor beta chains from one sample, sequenced in a study of Graves' ophthalmopathy and Graves' hyperthyroidism. Amplification of the TCR beta CDR3 regions used RNA transcripts (as template). The workflow started with a first-round RT-PCR run with HTBI primers and then moved on to a second-round multiplex PCR. Using its own MiXCR run on the multiplex PCR reads, TCRdb lists one record per CDR3 protein. This repertoire shows hundreds of thousands of distinct CDR3 sequences, about 20% found once; its top ten account for approximately 6.5%. The sequencing sample was made of peripheral blood. The receptor source for this set is a woman aged 18-35 years with stable Graves' hyperthyroidism. Some clones in this sample may be carry-over from other donors' samples.

This clonotype occurred many times. J is TRBJ2-6 and V is TRBV12-3 or TRBV12-4; maybe TRBD1 (5 bases). The V and J ends lost 2 bases and 3 bases respectively, with 8 bases between them. The CDR3 sequence is 15 residues long. Here the CDR3 DNA reads TGTGCCAGCAGTTTAAGGGGATTTGGGGCCAACGTCCTGACTTTC. As protein: CASSLRGFGANVLTF.

This clonotype was seen a few times. CDR3 protein: CSASFPSLINEQFF. In DNA, the CDR3 is TGCAGTGCTAGTTTCCCGTCCCTAATCAATGAGCAGTTCTTC. V is TRBV20-1 and J is TRBJ2-1; D not resolved. Germline CDR1 DFQATT, CDR2 SNEGSKA (reference sequence). V was cut by 3 bases and J by 6 bases, with 15 bases left in between. The length of the CDR3 is 14 residues.

This clonotype was observed many times. CDR3 DNA: TGCGCCAGCTACGACCCTAATCCACGGGGTGGCTACACCTTC. It translates to CASYDPNPRGGYTF. The chain recombines TRBV5-1 with TRBJ1-2; D is undetermined. V was pared by 7 bases and J by 7 bases, with 20 bases between. In germline, CDR1 is SGHRS, CDR2 YFSETQ. The CDR3 consists of 14 residues.

The sample holds many counts of this clonotype. The CDR3 loop reads CSARVMGGWTEAFF. CDR3 nucleotide sequence: TGCAGTGCTAGAGTGATGGGGGGCTGGACTGAAGCTTTCTTT. The V gene is TRBV20-1, the J gene TRBJ1-1, with D maybe TRBD1 (6 bases). This CDR3 contains 14 residues. V lost 1 base and J lost 5, with 14 bases in between. Germline CDR1 is DFQATT and CDR2 is SNEGSKA (reference sequence).

The chain recombines TRBV24-1 with TRBJ1-1; 8 positions agree with TRBD1. This CDR3 spans 13 amino acids. CDR1 is KGHDR, CDR2 SFDVKD, per germline. Losses at the gene ends were 10 bases for V and 0 bases for J; bases not matched to a gene: 3. As DNA, the CDR3 is TGTGCCACGGGGGACAGGCTGAACACTGAAGCTTTCTTT. As protein: CATGDRLNTEAFF.

Points on this clonotype: Because the CDR3 is missing its conserved closing phenylalanine or tryptophan, this is likely a read error. CDR3 in amino acids: CSVGGGYEQYL. Written as DNA, the CDR3 is TGCAGCGTTGGAGGGGGATACGAGCAGTACTTG. V and J are TRBV29-1 and TRBJ2-7; a weak D match, TRBD1 (6 bases). V dropped 4 bases and J dropped 4 bases, with 8 bases sitting between them. This CDR3 has 11 residues. Germline lookup yields CDR1 SQVTM and CDR2 ANQGSEA.

At least ten counts were recorded for this clonotype. This rearrangement joins TRBV7-2 to TRBJ2-7; 10 nucleotides line up with TRBD2. After removal of 6 bases from V and 7 bases from J, the junction contained 6 bases not matched to a gene. The CDR3 is 13 residues long. Germline lookup yields CDR1 SGHTA and CDR2 FQGNSA. The CDR3 here is CASSYTSGKEQYF. DNA for the CDR3: TGTGCCAGCAGTTACACTAGCGGGAAGGAGCAGTACTTC.

This clonotype was detected only a few times. V usage is TRBV18 and J usage is TRBJ2-7; 7 bases align to TRBD1. The germline CDR1 and CDR2 sequences are KGHSH and LQKENI. This CDR3 has 15 residues. V gave up 2 bases and J gave up 2 bases; unmatched junction bases: 6. The CDR3 DNA is TGTGCCAGCTCACCAAGGGGGCCCAGAGCCTACGAGCAGTACTTC. Its protein is CASSPRGPRAYEQYF.

This clonotype was found many times. The genes are TRBV10-2 and TRBJ2-7, with TRBD1 matching over 9 bases. The CDR3 spans 14 residues. Germline CDR1 is WSHSY and CDR2 is SAAADI. V trimming: 7 bases; J trimming: 4 bases; junction bases outside the gene matches: 8. Here the CDR3 reads CASTQQGAVYEQYF. The CDR3 nucleotides read TGCGCCAGCACCCAACAGGGGGCTGTTTACGAGCAGTACTTC.

This clonotype has a count of ten or more. The chain employs TRBV9 and TRBJ1-2; possibly TRBD1 for D (5 bases). This CDR3 spans 13 amino acids. Trimming shortened V by 9 bases and J by 6 bases, and 18 bases separated the two germline ends. The germline V gene has CDR1 SGDLS and CDR2 YYNGEE. The CDR3 DNA sequence: TGTGCCACACAGGAGGCAGGGACGAATGGCTACACCTTC. Amino acids: CATQEAGTNGYTF.

At least ten counts were recorded for this clonotype. The V call is TRBV20-1, the J call TRBJ2-1; the match to TRBD2 covers 9 bases. V lost 6 bases, J lost 9 bases, and 15 bases stayed unmatched. CDR3 size: 15 residues. Germline CDR1 DFQATT, CDR2 SNEGSKA (reference sequence). The DNA for the CDR3 is TGCAGTGCGCCTGATAGCGGGAGTCCCTTGGGTGAGCAGTTCTTC. Protein product: CSAPDSGSPLGEQFF.

The rearrangement links TRBV2 to TRBJ2-7, with 8 positions matching TRBD2. This CDR3 has 17 amino acids. With 5 bases clipped from V and 1 base from J, the junction kept 13 bases outside the gene matches. CDR1 is SNHLY, CDR2 FYNNEI, per germline. CDR3 protein: CASSLSTVAGFSYEQYF. CDR3 in DNA: TGTGCCAGCAGTCTATCCACCGTAGCGGGGTTTTCCTACGAGCAGTACTTC.

This sequence joins TRBV3-1 and TRBJ1-2; no firm D call. The germline gives CDR1 LGHDT, CDR2 YNNKEL (reference sequence). Trimming removed 0 bases at V and 5 bases at J, with 13 bases between. This CDR3 is 15 amino acids long. The chain's CDR3 is CASSQDFRDTYGYTF. The DNA for the CDR3 is TGTGCCAGCAGCCAAGATTTTCGTGATACGTATGGCTACACCTTC. Using reference TRBV3-1 and TRBJ1-2 for the parts outside the CDR3, the full variable domain is DTAVSQTPKYLVTQMGNDKSIKCEQNLGHDTMYWYKQDSKKFLKIMFSYNNKELIINETVPNRFSPKSPDKAHLNLHINSLELGDSAVYFCASSQDFRDTYGYTFGSGTRLTVV.

Notes on this clonotype: A read error is possible here, since a much larger clone lies one base away. V gene TRBV12-3 or TRBV12-4 combines with J gene TRBJ1-1; TRBD1 matches at 8 bases. The CDR3 is 14 residues long. CDR3 sequence: CASTGTGGFTEALF. CDR3 in DNA: TGTGCCAGCACTGGGACAGGCGGGTTCACTGAAGCTCTCTTT.

This clonotype was recorded many times. The chain joins TRBV7-8 to TRBJ2-7, with D possibly being TRBD2 (6 bases). The CDR3 totals 14 residues. The germline V and J ends were trimmed by 0 bases and 2 bases, with 8 bases remaining between them. Germline loops: CDR1 SGHVS, CDR2 FQNEAQ. Here the CDR3 reads CASSLAGLTYEQYF. CDR3 nucleotides: TGTGCCAGCAGCTTAGCGGGACTTACCTACGAGCAGTACTTC.

This clonotype was counted ten times or more. This chain joins TRBV27 and TRBJ2-2; 9 bases line up with TRBD1. This CDR3 comprises 16 residues. Germline V gene data show CDR1 as MNHEY and CDR2 as SMNVEV (reference sequence). The V segment lost 4 bases and the J segment 4 bases; nucleotides outside the gene matches: 7. The CDR3 DNA is TGTGCCAGCAGTTCGGGACAGGGTAGTTTCACCGGGGAGCTGTTTTTT. Protein: CASSSGQGSFTGELFF.

The V and J genes are TRBV28 and TRBJ2-7; 8 bases map to TRBD1. The CDR3 totals 14 residues. V gave up 8 bases and J gave up 5 bases; unmatched junction bases: 11. Germline-derived CDR1 and CDR2 are MDHEN and SYDVKM. The CDR3 bases are TGTGCCAGCTCACCGGACAGGGTGGGCGACGAGCAGTACTTC. The encoded protein is CASSPDRVGDEQYF.

This clonotype was seen more than once but under ten times. V usage is TRBV14 and J usage is TRBJ1-2; D call uncertain. Trimming shortened V by 1 base and J by 12 bases, and 12 bases separated the two germline ends. This CDR3 has 12 amino acids. Per the germline V gene, CDR1 is SGHDN and CDR2 is FVKESK. For the CDR3, the DNA is TGTGCCAGCAGCCAAGCCTGGGGTCGGGACACCTTC. It translates to CASSQAWGRDTF.

This clonotype was seen many times. The chain couples TRBV5-1 to TRBJ2-5; 7 nucleotides line up with TRBD1. The trim removed 0 bases at V and 5 bases at J, leaving 7 bases unmatched. The CDR3 extends over 15 amino acids. Per the germline V gene, CDR1 is SGHRS and CDR2 is YFSETQ. The CDR3 region is CASSLGQGVLETQYF. The CDR3 DNA reads as TGCGCCAGCAGCTTGGGACAGGGAGTTTTGGAGACCCAGTACTTC. Filled out from reference TRBV5-1 and TRBJ2-5, the complete variable domain reads KAGVTQTPRYLIKTRGQQVTLSCSPISGHRSVSWYQQTPGQGLQFLFEYFSETQRNKGNFPGRFSGRQFSNSRSEMNVSTLELGDSALYLCASSLGQGVLETQYFGPGTRLLVL.

This clonotype was detected once. The chain couples TRBV28 to TRBJ1-1; D is unclear. Looked up from germline, CDR1 is MDHEN and CDR2 is SYDVKM. V lost 2 bases to trimming and J lost 8 bases, with 12 bases between them. The CDR3 sequence is 13 residues long. CDR3 in DNA: TGTGCCAGCAGTTTAATAGGGTTCTCCGAAGCTTTCTTT. This encodes CASSLIGFSEAFF.

This clonotype has a single count. The chain couples TRBV13 to TRBJ2-7; the match to TRBD2 covers 14 bases. J gave up 5 bases and V 3 bases, and 12 bases lay outside the gene matches. Germline V gene data show CDR1 as PRHDT and CDR2 as FYEKMQ (reference sequence). The CDR3 length is 18 residues. The CDR3 nucleotides are TGTGCCAGCAGCTTCGGATTGGGACTAGCGGGAGATTTCGACGAGCAGTACTTC. It codes for CASSFGLGLAGDFDEQYF.

J is TRBJ2-7 and V is TRBV6-5; 11 nucleotides match TRBD2. J was trimmed by 6 bases and V by 0 bases; bases with no gene match: 10. The germline gives CDR1 MNHEY, CDR2 SVGAGI. The CDR3 contains 17 residues. The CDR3 region is CASSYSTRLAGGAEQYF. CDR3 coding DNA: TGTGCCAGCAGTTACTCGACGCGCCTAGCGGGAGGAGCCGAGCAGTACTTC.

The chain combines TRBV4-1 with TRBJ2-5; D is ambiguous. V shed 4 bases and J shed 1 base, with 10 bases lying between them. The V gene's germline CDR1 is MGHRA and CDR2 YSYEKL. The CDR3 consists of 14 residues. The CDR3 DNA reads TGCGCCAGCAGCCTCCCTGAGAGCCAAGAGACCCAGTACTTC. Translation gives CASSLPESQETQYF.

V is TRBV13 and J is TRBJ2-7; TRBD2 agrees at 12 bases. Losses at the gene ends were 8 bases for V and 4 bases for J; bases not matched to a gene: 9. Germline CDR1 PRHDT, CDR2 FYEKMQ (reference sequence). This CDR3 has 15 residues. CDR3 sequence: CASGHLAGGPYEQYF. The CDR3, as DNA: TGTGCCAGCGGCCACCTAGCGGGAGGGCCTTACGAGCAGTACTTC.

This clonotype has at least ten counts. The chain combines TRBV6-5 with TRBJ1-6; 9 nucleotides match TRBD1. Germline loops: CDR1 MNHEY, CDR2 SVGAGI. CDR3 length: 17 residues. V shed 0 bases and J 6 bases; nucleotides not matched to a gene: 6. The DNA for the CDR3 is TGTGCCAGCAGTTACTCGAGTCCGGGACAGGGTAATTCACCCCTCCACTTT. It yields the protein CASSYSSPGQGNSPLHF.

This clonotype was seen ten or more times. The rearrangement links TRBV2 to TRBJ1-1, with a weak D call TRBD1 (5 bases). This CDR3 has 12 residues. V was trimmed by 8 bases and J by 3 bases, leaving 10 bases between them. The germline V gene encodes CDR1 SNHLY and CDR2 FYNNEI. The CDR3, as DNA: TGTGCCAGCGTAGGGGAGGACACTGAAGCTTTCTTT. This codes for CASVGEDTEAFF.

This clonotype was recorded many times. The rearrangement joins TRBV30 to TRBJ1-5; 8 bases fit TRBD1. Losses at the gene ends were 2 bases for V and 5 bases for J; bases not matched to a gene: 5. Germline CDR1 and CDR2: GTSNPN and SVGIG (reference sequence). The CDR3 sequence is 14 residues long. This chain's CDR3 is CAWSKGQGYQPQHF. In DNA, the CDR3 is TGTGCCTGGAGTAAAGGACAGGGTTATCAGCCCCAGCATTTT.

This clonotype was counted ten times or more. The chain links TRBV27 to TRBJ1-5, with unresolved D. In germline, CDR1 is MNHEY, CDR2 SMNVEV (reference sequence). The germline V and J ends were trimmed by 6 bases and 3 bases, with 9 bases remaining between them. CDR3 length: 13 amino acids. The CDR3 DNA follows: TGTGCCAGCAGGGCCAGTTACAATCAGCCCCAGCATTTT. This sequence encodes CASRASYNQPQHF.

This clonotype has a count of ten or more. The rearrangement links TRBV6-5 to TRBJ2-5; no clear D. The germline V gene encodes CDR1 MNHEY and CDR2 SVGAGI. V lost 0 bases, J lost 1 base, and 9 bases lay in between. The CDR3 runs 15 residues. CDR3 coding DNA: TGTGCCAGCAGTTACTCGATAAGGTTCCAAGAGACCCAGTACTTC. Its protein product is CASSYSIRFQETQYF.